This T cell receptor beta chain comes out of a study of blood T cell repertoires in COVID-19. About the study: Sources were T cells, B-cell-depleted T cells, or PBMCs; the material itself was cDNA or gDNA.

Generated by immunoSEQ multiplex PCR, the TCRdb table keeps only in-frame clones and is missing some. The sample contains more than 200,000 clones, roughly nine tenths of which appear only once. This clone was found a few times. The origin of this receptor is a woman in her forties or fifties with acute or convalescent COVID-19. The material sequenced was peripheral blood.

The CDR3 bases are TGTGCCAGCAGTTACTCGGGACAGGGGGCGAATGAGCAGTTCTTC. Translated, it gives CASSYSGQGANEQFF. J is TRBJ2-1 and V is TRBV6-6; the match to TRBD1 covers 12 bases. Germline V gene data show CDR1 as MNHNY and CDR2 as SVGAGI (reference sequence). The CDR3 has 15 amino acids. The V and J ends lost 0 bases and 7 bases, in that order; junction bases with no gene match: 1.